The source of this T cell receptor beta chain is a study of shared T cell receptors in the human thymus. This clone has a handful of counts. Here immunoSEQ multiplex PCR was the method, and the copy in TCRdb shows in-frame clones only, minus some. The sample carries 500,000 to 550,000 clones, around 78% recorded once. The CDR3 runs 17 residues. Germline CDR1 SGHRS, CDR2 YFSETQ. V shed 3 bases and J shed 5 bases, with 23 bases lying between them. The same sample was also studied in work on human thymus T cells. According to that study: Resected material from corrective heart surgery provided the thymus tissue analysed. Blood and thymic repertoires both appeared biased in V and J gene usage. What related research reported was that thymic repertoires overlapped highly among unrelated individuals.

The source is a boy under two years old with a congenital heart defect. The chain is built from TRBV5-1 and TRBJ2-5; D is perhaps TRBD2 (6 bases). The sequencing sample was made of thymocytes. The CDR3 DNA sequence: TGCGCCAGCAGCTATCCACACCGGGACTCTCACCGTGAGACCCAGTACTTC. It yields the protein CASSYPHRDSHRETQYF.